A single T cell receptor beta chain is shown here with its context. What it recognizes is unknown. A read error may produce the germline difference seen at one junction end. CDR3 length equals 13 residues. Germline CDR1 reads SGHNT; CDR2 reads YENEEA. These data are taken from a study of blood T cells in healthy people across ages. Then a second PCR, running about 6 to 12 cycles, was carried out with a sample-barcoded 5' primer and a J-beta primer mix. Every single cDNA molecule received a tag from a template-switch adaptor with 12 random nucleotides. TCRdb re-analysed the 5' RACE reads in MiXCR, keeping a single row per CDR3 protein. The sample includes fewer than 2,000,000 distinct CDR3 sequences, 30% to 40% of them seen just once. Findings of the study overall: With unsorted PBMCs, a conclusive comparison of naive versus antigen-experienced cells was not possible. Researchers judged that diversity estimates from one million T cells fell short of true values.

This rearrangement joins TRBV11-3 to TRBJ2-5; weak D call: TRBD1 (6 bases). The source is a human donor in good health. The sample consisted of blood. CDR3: CACSPRGQETQYF. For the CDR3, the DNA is TGTGCCTGCAGCCCCAGGGGACAAGAGACCCAGTACTTC.